This TCR beta chain was sequenced in a study of cytomegalovirus exposure and HLA in healthy donors. Study-level results: Roughly even sequencing depth across donors was the assumption behind the presence/absence analyses.

PCR employed 60 Vbeta and 13 Jbeta primers. The assay was immunoSEQ multiplex PCR, and TCRdb's table has in-frame clones only and misses some. The data show about 160,000 clones, 75% to 90% seen once. The V gene's germline CDR1 is LNHNV and CDR2 YYDKDF (reference sequence). With V trimmed by 3 bases and J by 7 bases, 6 bases remained unmatched. The CDR3 is made up of 16 amino acids. To note about this clone: Its antigen is not known.

The V gene is TRBV15, the J gene TRBJ2-1; 13 bases fit TRBD2. The sample was PBMCs. The origin of this receptor is a male donor in good health and CMV-seropositive. CDR3 protein: CATSSPTSGRWNEQFF. For the CDR3, the DNA is TGTGCCACCAGCAGCCCGACTAGCGGGAGGTGGAATGAGCAGTTCTTC.